This is a list of T cell receptor beta chains from one sample in a study of T cell responses to AZD1222 COVID-19 vaccine. Method: immunoSEQ multiplex PCR; TCRdb's copy keeps in-frame clones and lacks some. This sample has 130,000 to 150,000 clones, with approximately 90% found just once. The sample consisted of peripheral blood, taken on day 0 of AZD1222 vaccination. These TCRs come from an adult in good health. The CDR3 runs from the conserved cysteine through the conserved F or W. Fields, in order: clone size, V gene, J gene, D gene, CDR3 DNA, CDR3 protein. A D gene is named only where the DNA matches it firmly. The size field is filled for only some rows; it gives once, few, many or a size class.

once	TRBV5-5	TRBJ1-3	.	TGTGCCAGCAGCTTCCTCCCGCAAGGGGGGCCTGGAAACACCATATATTTT	CASSFLPQGGPGNTIYF
.	TRBV2	TRBJ1-2	TRBD1	TGTGCCAGCAGTGGAGGACAGGGGACCCATGGCTACACCTTC	CASSGGQGTHGYTF
.	TRBV7-9	TRBJ1-5	.	TGTGCCAGCAGCCCAGGCAGGGATAGGGGCAATCAGCCCCAGCATTTT	CASSPGRDRGNQPQHF
.	TRBV6-5	TRBJ1-2	TRBD1	TGTGCCAGCAGCACCTCATTCTCCGGGACAGATAAAAGCACCTTC	CASSTSFSGTDKSTF
.	TRBV24-1	TRBJ1-2	.	TGTGCCACCAGTGATAGGGGCTATGGCTACACCTTC	CATSDRGYGYTF
once	TRBV5-8	TRBJ1-1	.	TGTGCCAGCAGCTTGCAACAGTCGAACACTGAAGCTTTCTTT	CASSLQQSNTEAFF
.	TRBV7-9	TRBJ1-6	.	TGTGCCAGCAAGGGGGAGACGGTCAATTCACCCCTCCACTTT	CASKGETVNSPLHF
.	TRBV27	TRBJ2-2	.	TGTGCCAGCGCGAAGAACACCGGGGAGCTGTTTTTT	CASAKNTGELFF
few	TRBV11-2	TRBJ1-1	TRBD1	TGTGCCAGCAGCTCAGGGGGGATGAACACTGAAGCTTTCTTT	CASSSGGMNTEAFF
once	TRBV5-1	TRBJ1-3	TRBD1	TGCGCCAGCAGCTTCTCCGGGACAGGGGGCTCTGGAAACACCATATATTTT	CASSFSGTGGSGNTIYF
.	TRBV18	TRBJ2-3	.	TGTGCCAGCTCACCAGTTGGCAGCATTAGCACAGATACGCAGTATTTT	CASSPVGSISTDTQYF
few	TRBV10-3	TRBJ1-5	.	TGTGCCATCACTGGACAGTCCGATCAGCCCCAGCATTTT	CAITGQSDQPQHF
.	TRBV9	TRBJ1-1	.	TGTGCCAGCAGCGTAGCGGGGGGGAACACTGAAGCTTTCTTT	CASSVAGGNTEAFF
.	TRBV7-9	TRBJ1-4	.	TGTGCCAGCAGCTTAGTAGGTTCGACTGAAAAACTGTTTTTT	CASSLVGSTEKLFF
.	TRBV4-2	TRBJ1-1	.	TGTGCCAGCAGCTTCCCGGGGGGAAACACTGAAGCTTTCTTT	CASSFPGGNTEAFF
.	TRBV5-5	TRBJ1-4	.	TGTGCCAGCAGCCCGTTGACGGCTGCAACTAATGAAAAACTGTTTTTT	CASSPLTAATNEKLFF
.	TRBV30	TRBJ2-5	.	TGTGCCTGGAGTAGCGGCCAAGAGACCCAGTACTTC	CAWSSGQETQYF
.	TRBV11-2	TRBJ1-3	.	TGTGCCAGCAGCTGGGACACGGCTGGAAACACCATATATTTT	CASSWDTAGNTIYF
.	TRBV11-2	TRBJ2-5	TRBD2	TGTGCCAGCAGCCTTAGCGGGGGGGGAGAAGAGACCCAGTACTTC	CASSLSGGGEETQYF
.	TRBV19	TRBJ1-2	TRBD1	TGTGCCAGTAGTGTCCCAGGGGGCGCGGGTGGCTACACCTTC	CASSVPGGAGGYTF
.	TRBV6-5	TRBJ1-1	.	TGTGCCAGCACAAAGGGCGTGAACACTGAAGCTTTCTTT	CASTKGVNTEAFF
.	TRBV2	TRBJ2-2	TRBD1	TGTGCCAGCAAGACAGGGTTTGCCGGGGAGCTGTTTTTT	CASKTGFAGELFF
once	TRBV5-1	TRBJ1-2	.	TGCGCCAGCAGCTTATCGTTTGAATCATTCGGCTACACCTTC	CASSLSFESFGYTF
.	TRBV6-5	TRBJ2-1	.	TGTGCCAGCACCTTTGACGGAAGCAATGAGCAGTTCTTC	CASTFDGSNEQFF
.	TRBV19	TRBJ1-2	TRBD1	TGTGCCAGTAGTACGGGACAGGGCAACTATGGCTACACCTTC	CASSTGQGNYGYTF
few	TRBV4-2	TRBJ1-4	.	TGTGCCAGCAGCCAAGAGGGCAGGGCGAATGAAAAACTGTTTTTT	CASSQEGRANEKLFF
.	TRBV6-5	TRBJ1-1	.	TGTGCCACCGCAACGGGGCTCAACACTGAAGCTTTCTTT	CATATGLNTEAFF
.	TRBV6-2/TRBV6-3	TRBJ1-1	.	TGTGCCAGCAGTTACTACCAGGCCTGGAACACTGAAGCTTTCTTT	CASSYYQAWNTEAFF
.	TRBV24-1	TRBJ2-3	.	TGTGCCACCCAGCCCTCGGGACGGACTAGCACAGATACGCAGTATTTT	CATQPSGRTSTDTQYF
.	TRBV28	TRBJ1-2	.	TGTGCCAGCAGTTTTTGGGATACTAACTATGGCTACACCTTC	CASSFWDTNYGYTF
.	TRBV25-1	TRBJ1-2	.	TGTGCCAGCAGTGAAGGGGGGGCCAGGGTCGCGCGGGGCTACACCTTC	CASSEGGARVARGYTF
.	TRBV6-4	TRBJ1-2	TRBD1	TGTGCCAACCGGGGGGACAGGGCGAACTATGGCTACACCTTC	CANRGDRANYGYTF
.	TRBV3-1/TRBV3-2	TRBJ1-1	.	TGTGCCAGCAGCTGGACAGCTAAAGGGAACACTGAAGCTTTCTTT	CASSWTAKGNTEAFF
.	TRBV18	TRBJ1-2	.	TGTGCCAGCTCGCTCCGGGACGCTAGTTACACCTTC	CASSLRDASYTF
.	TRBV21-1	TRBJ2-7	.	TGTGCCAGCAGCACCAGAGGATACGAGCAGTACTTC	CASSTRGYEQYF
.	TRBV11-2	TRBJ1-1	TRBD1	TGTGCCAGCAGCTCCGAGACAGGGGGCTGGGACACTGAAGCTTTCTTT	CASSSETGGWDTEAFF
.	TRBV6-5	TRBJ1-3	.	TGTGCCAGCAGCCAAACGGACATGGGGGGAAACACCATATATTTT	CASSQTDMGGNTIYF
.	TRBV7-2	TRBJ2-5	.	TGTGCCAGCGCCGCGACGAACCACCAAGAGACCCAGTACTTC	CASAATNHQETQYF
.	TRBV4-1	TRBJ1-5	.	TGCGCCAGCAGCCAAGGGGGGCTCCTTGGCAATCAGCCCCAGCATTTT	CASSQGGLLGNQPQHF
.	TRBV27	TRBJ1-2	TRBD1	TGTGCCAGCAGTTGGGACAGGGGATCGGGTCAGGGAGGCTACACCTTC	CASSWDRGSGQGGYTF
.	TRBV19	TRBJ2-4	.	TGTGCCAGTAGTATGGGGCCCCTCAACATTCAGTACTTC	CASSMGPLNIQYF
.	TRBV25-1	TRBJ1-4	.	TGTGCCAGCAGATTAGAAAAACTGTTTTTT	CASRLEKLFF
once	TRBV7-9	TRBJ1-1	.	TGTGCCAGCAGCACGGCGGGGGGGCAAGCTTTCTTT	CASSTAGGQAFF
.	TRBV10-1	TRBJ1-1	.	TGCGCCAGCAGCCCCTTGGCAGTAACTGAAGCTTTCTTT	CASSPLAVTEAFF
.	TRBV6-1	TRBJ1-3	.	TGTGCCAGCAGTGAACTGACACCCGGAAACACCATATATTTT	CASSELTPGNTIYF
.	TRBV25-1	TRBJ1-1	.	TGTGCCAGCAGGGGGGGAAGTAACACTGAAGCTTTCTTT	CASRGGSNTEAFF
.	TRBV7-3	TRBJ2-3	.	TGTGCCAGCAGCTTAATTGGGGGCACAGATACGCAGTATTTT	CASSLIGGTDTQYF
.	TRBV7-2	TRBJ1-5	.	TGTGCCAGCAGCTTGAGTTGGGGTGAGAGGAATCAGCCCCAGCATTTT	CASSLSWGERNQPQHF
.	TRBV9	TRBJ1-1	.	TGTGCCAGCAGCGTAGATGTAGGGGGCACTGAAGCTTTCTTT	CASSVDVGGTEAFF
.	TRBV6-6	TRBJ2-5	.	TGTGCCAGCAGTTACAGGGAGAGAGAGACCCAGTACTTC	CASSYRERETQYF
.	TRBV5-5	TRBJ1-2	TRBD1	TGTGCCAGCAGCCCGTTGACAGGGTCGGTCTATGGCTACACCTTC	CASSPLTGSVYGYTF
.	TRBV10-3	TRBJ2-2	.	TGTGCCATCAGTAGCCTAGGAGGGAACACCGGGGAGCTGTTTTTT	CAISSLGGNTGELFF
.	TRBV7-7	TRBJ1-1	TRBD1	TGTGCTAGCAGCCCGGACAGGGGTCGGAACACTGAAGCTTTCTTT	CASSPDRGRNTEAFF
.	TRBV7-8	TRBJ2-3	TRBD2	TGTGCCAGCAGCTTGGCGGCGGGGGGGTTAGATACGCAGTATTTT	CASSLAAGGLDTQYF
.	TRBV6-5	TRBJ2-7	TRBD2	TGTGCCAGCAGTTACAGGACTAGCGGGTACTACGAGCAGTACTTC	CASSYRTSGYYEQYF
once	TRBV30	TRBJ2-7	.	TGTGCCTGGGCAGGGTACCCCTACGAGCAGTACTTC	CAWAGYPYEQYF
.	TRBV24-1	TRBJ1-2	.	TGTGCCACCAGTGATTTGCCGGGAACGGTGAATGGCTACACCTTC	CATSDLPGTVNGYTF
.	TRBV6-2/TRBV6-3	TRBJ1-2	TRBD1	TGTGCCAGCAGTAGCCGAGGGGGCGCGGGCTATGGCTACACCTTC	CASSSRGGAGYGYTF
.	TRBV7-2	TRBJ2-2	.	TGTGCCAGCAGCTCCAGAGAAACAGGGCCCGGGGAGCTGTTTTTT	CASSSRETGPGELFF
.	TRBV5-1	TRBJ2-1	TRBD1	TGCGCCAGCAGCTTGGAAGGACAGGGGGCGAATGAGCAGTTCTTC	CASSLEGQGANEQFF